The source of this T cell receptor (beta chain) is a study of blood T cells in healthy people across ages. This clonotype was detected only a few times. Alongside a J-beta primer mix, a sample-barcoded 5' primer served in a second PCR lasting roughly 7 to 11 cycles. In TCRdb, the 5' RACE reads were re-called with MiXCR into one record per CDR3 protein. Seen here are 1.5 million to 2 million distinct CDR3 sequences, about 30% observed once, and the top ten hold 7% to 9%. Trimming cost V 8 bases and J 11 bases, with 24 bases left between them. CDR1 is GTSNPN and CDR2 is SVGIG in the germline V gene (reference sequence). CDR3 size: 13 residues.

The chain carries TRBV30 and TRBJ1-2, with D possibly TRBD1 on 5 matching bases. The source material was blood. The TCR sequence derives from a woman in her thirties in good health. The CDR3 DNA reads as TGTGCCGCCCCAGTTTTTAGTGGGGGAGGTTACACCTTC. Translating it yields CAAPVFSGGGYTF.